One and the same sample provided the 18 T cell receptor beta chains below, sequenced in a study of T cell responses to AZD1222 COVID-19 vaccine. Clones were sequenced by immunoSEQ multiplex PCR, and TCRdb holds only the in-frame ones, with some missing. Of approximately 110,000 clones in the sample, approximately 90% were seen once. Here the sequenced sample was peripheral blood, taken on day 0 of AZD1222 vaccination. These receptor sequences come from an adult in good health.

The DNA of the CDR3 is TGTGCCAGTAAGGCGGTCACCGGGGAGCTGTTTTTT. Residues: CASKAVTGELFF. The V call is TRBV19, the J call TRBJ2-2; D gene ambiguous. The CDR3 sequence is 12 residues long. Germline CDR1 and CDR2: LNHDA and SQIVND (reference sequence). Deletions cut 7 bases from V and 4 bases from J, with 7 bases between.

The CDR3 reads CASSKGVGEQYF. The CDR3 DNA is TGTGCCAGCAGCAAGGGGGTTGGCGAGCAGTACTTC. This chain links TRBV28 with TRBJ2-7, with D perhaps matching TRBD1 (6 bases). This CDR3 is 12 amino acids long. The V end lost 6 bases, the J end lost 6 bases, and 12 bases lay between the germline ends. CDR1 is MDHEN, CDR2 SYDVKM, per germline.

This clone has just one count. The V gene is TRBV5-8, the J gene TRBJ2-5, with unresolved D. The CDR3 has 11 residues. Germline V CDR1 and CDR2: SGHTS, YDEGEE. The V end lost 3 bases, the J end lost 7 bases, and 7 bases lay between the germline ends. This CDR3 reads CASSSPGTQYF. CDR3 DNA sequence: TGTGCCAGCAGCTCCCCAGGGACCCAGTACTTC.

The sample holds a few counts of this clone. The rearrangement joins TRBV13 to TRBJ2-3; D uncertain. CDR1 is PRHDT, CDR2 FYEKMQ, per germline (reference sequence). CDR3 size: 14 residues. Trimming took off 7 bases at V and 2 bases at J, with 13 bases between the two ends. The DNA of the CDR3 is TGTGCCAGCACGGGTGGGTCCCCCACAGATACGCAGTATTTT. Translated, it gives CASTGGSPTDTQYF.

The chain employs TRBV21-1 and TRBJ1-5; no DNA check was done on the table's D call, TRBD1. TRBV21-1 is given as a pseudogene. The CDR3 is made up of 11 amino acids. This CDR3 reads CASTRGQPQHF. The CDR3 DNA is TGTGCCAGCACCAGGGGCCAGCCCCAGCATTTT.

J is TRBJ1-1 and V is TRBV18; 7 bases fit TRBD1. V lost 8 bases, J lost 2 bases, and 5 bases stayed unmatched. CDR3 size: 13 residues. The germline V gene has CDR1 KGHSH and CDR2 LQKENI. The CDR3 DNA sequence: TGTGCCAGCCGACAGGGTCAAAACACTGAAGCTTTCTTT. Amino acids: CASRQGQNTEAFF. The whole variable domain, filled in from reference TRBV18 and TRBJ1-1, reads NAGVMQNPRHLVRRRGQEARLRCSPMKGHSHVYWYRQLPEEGLKFMVYLQKENIIDESGMPKERFSAEFPKEGPSILRIQQVVRGDSAAYFCASRQGQNTEAFFGQGTRLTVV.

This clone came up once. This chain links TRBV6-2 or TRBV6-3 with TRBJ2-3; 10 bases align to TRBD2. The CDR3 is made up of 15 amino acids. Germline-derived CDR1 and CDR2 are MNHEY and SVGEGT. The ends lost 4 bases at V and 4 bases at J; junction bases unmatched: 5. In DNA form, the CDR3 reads TGTGCCAGCAGTTTTAGCGGGAGGCCTTCAGATACGCAGTATTTT. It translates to CASSFSGRPSDTQYF.

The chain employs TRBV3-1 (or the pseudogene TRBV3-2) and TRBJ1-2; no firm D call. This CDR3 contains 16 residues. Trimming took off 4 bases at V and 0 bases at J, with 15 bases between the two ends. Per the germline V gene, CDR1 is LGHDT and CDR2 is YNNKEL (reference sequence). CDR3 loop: CASSLTPGGSNYGYTF. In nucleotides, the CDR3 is TGTGCCAGCAGCCTAACCCCCGGCGGCTCTAACTATGGCTACACCTTC.

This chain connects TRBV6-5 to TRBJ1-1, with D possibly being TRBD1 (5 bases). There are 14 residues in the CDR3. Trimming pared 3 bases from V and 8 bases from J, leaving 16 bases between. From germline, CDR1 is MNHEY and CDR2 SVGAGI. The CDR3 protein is CASSYLLGQSEAFF. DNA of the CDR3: TGTGCCAGCAGTTATCTATTGGGGCAGTCCGAAGCTTTCTTT.

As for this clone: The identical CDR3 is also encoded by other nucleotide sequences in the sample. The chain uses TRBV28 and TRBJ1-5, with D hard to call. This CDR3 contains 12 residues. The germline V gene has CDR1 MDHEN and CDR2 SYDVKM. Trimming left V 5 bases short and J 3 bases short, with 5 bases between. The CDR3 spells CASSTVNQPQHF. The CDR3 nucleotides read TGTGCCAGCAGTACAGTCAATCAGCCCCAGCATTTT. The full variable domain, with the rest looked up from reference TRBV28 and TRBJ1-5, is DVKVTQSSRYLVKRTGEKVFLECVQDMDHENMFWYRQDPGLGLRLIYFSYDVKMKEKGDIPEGYSVSREKKERFSLILESASTNQTSMYLCASSTVNQPQHFGDGTRLSIL.

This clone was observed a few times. CDR3 loop: CASSIPGYGELFF. In DNA, the CDR3 is TGTGCCAGTAGTATCCCGGGTTACGGGGAGCTGTTTTTT. This rearrangement joins TRBV19 to TRBJ2-2; the D is unclear. Trimming removed 3 bases from V and 7 bases from J, with 9 bases in between. Germline V gene sequence: CDR1 LNHDA, CDR2 SQIVND (reference sequence). The CDR3 consists of 13 residues.

In nucleotides, the CDR3 is TGTGCCAGCAGCCCTAGAGGCGGGGGAAGCTCACCCCTCCACTTT. Encoded protein: CASSPRGGGSSPLHF. The chain joins TRBV7-6 to TRBJ1-6; TRBD1 might be the D (5 bases). V was cut by 5 bases and J by 10 bases, with 18 bases left in between. Germline V lookup: CDR1 SGHVS, CDR2 FNYEAQ. CDR3 size: 15 residues.

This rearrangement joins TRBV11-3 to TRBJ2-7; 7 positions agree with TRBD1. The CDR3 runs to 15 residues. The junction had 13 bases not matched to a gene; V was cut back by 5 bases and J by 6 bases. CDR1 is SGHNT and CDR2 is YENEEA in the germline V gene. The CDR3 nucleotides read TGTGCCAGCAGCAGAAACAGGGGTACGGCATCCGAGCAGTACTTC. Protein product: CASSRNRGTASEQYF. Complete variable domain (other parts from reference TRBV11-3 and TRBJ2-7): EAGVVQSPRYKIIEKKQPVAFWCNPISGHNTLYWYLQNLGQGPELLIRYENEEAVDDSQLPKDRFSAERLKGVDSTLKIQPAELGDSAVYLCASSRNRGTASEQYFGPGTRLTVT.

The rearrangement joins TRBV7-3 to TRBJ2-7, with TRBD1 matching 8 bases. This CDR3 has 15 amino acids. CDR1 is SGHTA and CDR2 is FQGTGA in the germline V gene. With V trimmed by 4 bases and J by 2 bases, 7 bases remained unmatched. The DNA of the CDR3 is TGTGCCAGCAGCTCCGCGGGGACAGGAACCTACGAGCAGTACTTC. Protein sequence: CASSSAGTGTYEQYF.

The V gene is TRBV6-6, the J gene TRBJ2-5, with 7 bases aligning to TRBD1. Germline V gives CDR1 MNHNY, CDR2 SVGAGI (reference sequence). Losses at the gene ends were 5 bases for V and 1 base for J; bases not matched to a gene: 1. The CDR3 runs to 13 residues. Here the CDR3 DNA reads TGTGCCAGCAGTCGACAGGGCCAAGAGACCCAGTACTTC. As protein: CASSRQGQETQYF.

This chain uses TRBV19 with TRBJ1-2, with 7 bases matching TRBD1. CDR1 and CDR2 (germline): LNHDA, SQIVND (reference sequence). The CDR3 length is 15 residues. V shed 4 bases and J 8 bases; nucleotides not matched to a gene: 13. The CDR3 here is CASSKSSAGGKGYTF. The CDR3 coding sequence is TGTGCCAGTAGTAAGTCTTCGGCAGGGGGGAAAGGCTACACCTTC.

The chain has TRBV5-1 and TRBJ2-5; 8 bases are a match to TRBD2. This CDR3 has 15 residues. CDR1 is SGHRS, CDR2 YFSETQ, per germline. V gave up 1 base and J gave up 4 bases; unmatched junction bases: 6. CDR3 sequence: CASSLLGLAGETQYF. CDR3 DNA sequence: TGCGCCAGCAGCTTGTTGGGGCTAGCGGGAGAGACCCAGTACTTC.

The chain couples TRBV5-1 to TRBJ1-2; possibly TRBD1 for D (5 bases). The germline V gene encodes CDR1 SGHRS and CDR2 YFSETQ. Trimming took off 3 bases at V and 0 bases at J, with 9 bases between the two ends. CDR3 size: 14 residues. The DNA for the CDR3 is TGCGCCAGCAGCTCAACGACAGCTAACTATGGCTACACCTTC. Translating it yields CASSSTTANYGYTF.